This entry lists 3 T cell receptor beta chains sequenced from one sample in a study of T cells in Graves' hyperthyroidism and ophthalmopathy (dated by TCRdb to between 2018 and 2020). Libraries were made using multiplex PCR. Sequencer: Illumina HiSeq 2000. The TCR beta CDR3 regions were amplified from the RNA transcripts. For the first round of RT-PCR on the TCR CDR3, the HTBI primer set was used together with the Qiagen OneStep RT-PCR kit. The public reads were run again by TCRdb, first through fastp at Q25 and then through MiXCR, and only productive beta chains were kept. Rows matching on CDR3 protein sequence are summarized as one entry with the most common DNA and genes. Counted in this sample were over 300,000 distinct CDR3 sequences; roughly 13% of them appeared once. Of the sample, around 10% is held by the ten largest clones. The specimen sequenced was blood. The receptors were sampled from a woman between 55 and 75 years old with Graves' hyperthyroidism.

The rearrangement uses TRBV6-5 and TRBJ2-4, with 8 bases fitting TRBD2. With V trimmed by 1 base and J by 8 bases, 10 bases remained unmatched. CDR3 length: 16 amino acids. Germline CDR1 is MNHEY and CDR2 is SVGAGI. The DNA of the CDR3 is TGTGCCAGCAGTTACTTATCCTTGTACGGGGGGGACATTCAGTACTTC. It codes for CASSYLSLYGGDIQYF.

Here the CDR3 DNA reads TGTGCCACCATCTTCGGGGGAGAGGGCAATCAGCCCCAGCATTTT. Amino acids: CATIFGGEGNQPQHF. This chain links TRBV24-1 with TRBJ1-5; D possibly corresponds to TRBD1 (5 bases). Germline CDR1 reads KGHDR; CDR2 reads SFDVKD. The CDR3 covers 15 residues. The ends were cut back, 8 bases at V and 2 bases at J, with 15 bases in the middle.

The rearrangement uses TRBV18 and TRBJ2-7; TRBD1 matches 11 bases. V shed 3 bases, J shed 7 bases, and the junction held 11 bases outside the gene matches. In germline, CDR1 is KGHSH, CDR2 LQKENI. The CDR3 is 16 amino acids. CDR3 in amino acids: CASSPTGTGGSGEQYF. CDR3 nucleotide sequence: TGTGCCAGCTCACCCACCGGGACAGGGGGTTCGGGGGAGCAGTACTTC.